Presented here are 19 T cell receptor beta chains from one specimen sequenced in a study of blood T cell repertoires in COVID-19 (dated by TCRdb to between 2020 and 2021). Libraries were prepared through the immunoSEQ multiplex PCR assay. TCRdb carries this immuneACCESS record with in-frame sequences only. Its versions omit some clonotypes, under half of them owing to an unresolved V gene in the studies checked, with the rest unexplained. This sample gives roughly 80,000 clones in total; 70% to 80% of them show up just once. The leading ten clones occupy about 17% of the sample. The material sequenced was peripheral blood. The receptors derive from a man aged 70-80 years with active or convalescent COVID-19.

Worth noting for this clone: Other DNA sequences in this specimen translate into the identical CDR3. The chain employs TRBV7-9 and TRBJ2-7; D is possibly TRBD1 (6 bases). This CDR3 has 14 amino acids. Germline loops: CDR1 SEHNR, CDR2 FQNEAQ (reference sequence). The V and J ends lost 4 bases and 0 bases respectively, with 10 bases between them. The CDR3: CASSSPDSSYEQYF. The CDR3 coding sequence is TGTGCCAGCAGCTCACCGGACAGCTCCTACGAGCAGTACTTC.

The chain uses TRBV19 and TRBJ1-2; D gene ambiguous. This CDR3 region has 13 residues. The V and J ends lost 10 bases and 0 bases respectively, with 12 bases between them. Germline-derived CDR1 and CDR2 are LNHDA and SQIVND (reference sequence). The CDR3 region has the DNA TGTGCCACCAGGCCAACCTCTAACTATGGCTACACCTTC. This codes for CATRPTSNYGYTF.

This clone was seen repeatedly, ten times or more. The chain couples TRBV7-9 to TRBJ2-3; 14 positions agree with TRBD2. Germline CDR1 reads SEHNR; CDR2 reads FQNEAQ (reference sequence). V dropped 11 bases and J dropped 5; count of bases not matched to a gene: 6. The CDR3 has 14 amino acids. The CDR3 is CAGGLAGAVDTQYF. CDR3 nucleotide sequence: TGTGCCGGGGGACTAGCGGGGGCCGTAGATACGCAGTATTTT.

V usage is TRBV29-1 and J usage is TRBJ2-3; D perhaps matches TRBD2 (6 bases). With 6 bases removed from V and 2 bases from J, the gap between germline ends came to 18 bases. CDR1 is SQVTM, CDR2 ANQGSEA, per germline. The CDR3 sequence is 15 residues long. CDR3 sequence (DNA): TGCAGCGTCAGAACCGGGACTTCCCACACAGATACGCAGTATTTT. This translates into CSVRTGTSHTDTQYF.

The chain combines TRBV5-1 with TRBJ2-7, with D tentatively TRBD1 (6 bases). The CDR3 has 15 residues. Looked up from germline, CDR1 is SGHRS and CDR2 is YFSETQ. The germline V and J ends were trimmed by 4 bases and 7 bases, with 21 bases remaining between them. Written as DNA, the CDR3 is TGCGCCAGCAGCCTAGCAGGGGCAGGGCCGGGGGAGCAGTACTTC. As protein: CASSLAGAGPGEQYF.

The chain has TRBV19 and TRBJ1-5; no definite D call. Germline CDR1 and CDR2: LNHDA and SQIVND (reference sequence). V shed 8 bases and J shed 4 bases, with 15 bases lying between them. The CDR3 length is 14 residues. The CDR3 DNA reads as TGTGCCAGTGAGCCCCTCGAGGAGAATCAGCCCCAGCATTTT. The encoded protein is CASEPLEENQPQHF.

The rearrangement joins TRBV3-1 (or the pseudogene TRBV3-2) to TRBJ2-7, with 7 bases that match TRBD2. Germline V gives CDR1 LGHDT, CDR2 YNNKEL (reference sequence). The J segment lost 3 bases and the V segment lost 3 bases, leaving 8 bases of the junction unmatched. The CDR3 has 15 amino acids. The CDR3 coding sequence is TGTGCCAGCAGCCAGGGGGGGACCTGGGGCTACGAGCAGTACTTC. This translates into CASSQGGTWGYEQYF.

The gene calls are TRBV30 and TRBJ2-3, with D unclear. The V end lost 5 bases, the J end lost 1 base, and 10 bases lay between the germline ends. Per the germline V gene, CDR1 is GTSNPN and CDR2 is SVGIG (reference sequence). This CDR3 is 13 amino acids long. The CDR3 DNA sequence: TGTGCCTGGGGCAATCAGGGCACAGATACGCAGTATTTT. It yields the protein CAWGNQGTDTQYF. The full variable domain, in which reference TRBV30 and TRBJ2-3 provide the parts outside the CDR3, is SQTIHQWPATLVQPVGSPLSLECTVEGTSNPNLYWYRQAAGRGLQLLFYSVGIGQISSEVPQNLSASRPQDRQFILSSKKLLLSDSGFYLCAWGNQGTDTQYFGPGTRLTVL.

V is TRBV24-1 and J is TRBJ2-2; D is ambiguous. This CDR3 has 12 residues. From germline, CDR1 is KGHDR and CDR2 SFDVKD. Trimming took off 7 bases at V and 5 bases at J, with 7 bases between the two ends. The CDR3 nucleotides read TGTGCCACCAGCCCTAAGACCGGGGAGCTGTTTTTT. It translates to CATSPKTGELFF.

V usage is TRBV9 and J usage is TRBJ2-2; 8 bases fit TRBD2. Looked up from germline, CDR1 is SGDLS and CDR2 is YYNGEE. This CDR3 comprises 16 residues. The trim removed 4 bases at V and 4 bases at J, leaving 9 bases unmatched. The CDR3 is CASSLGLARSTGELFF. The CDR3 bases are TGTGCCAGCAGCCTCGGACTAGCCCGAAGCACCGGGGAGCTGTTTTTT.

This chain connects TRBV21-1 to TRBJ1-4; the table's D call of TRBD1 was not tested on the DNA. TRBV21-1 is an annotated pseudogene. CDR3 length: 20 amino acids. The chain's CDR3 is CASSTSPGTRWGPKNEKLFF. As DNA, the CDR3 is TGTGCCAGCAGCACTAGTCCCGGGACAAGGTGGGGGCCAAAAAATGAAAAACTGTTTTTT.

The chain couples TRBV30 to TRBJ1-1, with unresolved D. CDR1 GTSNPN and CDR2 SVGIG come from the germline V gene (reference sequence). The CDR3 length is 16 residues. V dropped 3 bases and J dropped 0 bases, with 17 bases sitting between them. For the CDR3, the DNA is TGTGCCTGGAGAGAGGGCCGCTGGGTCATGAACACTGAAGCTTTCTTT. Translating it yields CAWREGRWVMNTEAFF.

The V and J genes are TRBV6-5 and TRBJ1-1; D gene unclear. V was shortened by 4 bases and J by 5 bases, with 14 bases between the two germline ends. The germline V gene has CDR1 MNHEY and CDR2 SVGAGI. There are 14 residues in the CDR3. In DNA form, the CDR3 reads TGTGCCAGCAGTTTGGCGGGCGGTAGGACTGAAGCTTTCTTT. This encodes CASSLAGGRTEAFF.

The chain employs TRBV3-1 (or the pseudogene TRBV3-2) and TRBJ1-3; D remains unclear. The CDR3 contains 12 residues. The V gene's germline CDR1 is LGHDT and CDR2 YNNKEL (reference sequence). The V end was cut by 10 bases, the J end by 3 bases, with 10 bases between. This chain's CDR3 is CATQDLGNTIYF. The CDR3 nucleotides are TGTGCCACCCAGGATCTTGGAAACACCATATATTTT.

The chain links TRBV11-2 to TRBJ1-1; D remains ambiguous. This CDR3 spans 11 amino acids. V gave up 5 bases and J gave up 2 bases, with 3 bases separating them. Germline V gene lookup returns CDR1 SGHAT and CDR2 FQNNGV. The CDR3, as DNA: TGTGCCAGCAGCATAAACACTGAAGCTTTCTTT. As protein: CASSINTEAFF.

The rearrangement joins TRBV10-3 to TRBJ2-5, with 7 positions matching TRBD1. The germline V gene encodes CDR1 ENHRY and CDR2 SYGVKD. This CDR3 has 13 residues. V lost 4 bases and J lost 3; bases outside the gene matches: 2. The CDR3 sequence is CAISATGKETQYF. The CDR3 DNA sequence: TGTGCCATCAGTGCGACAGGGAAAGAGACCCAGTACTTC.

This clone was observed a single time. This chain uses TRBV5-1 with TRBJ2-5; a weak D match, TRBD2 (6 bases). The ends were cut back, 2 bases at V and 0 bases at J, with 17 bases in the middle. The CDR3 has 17 residues. The germline CDR1 and CDR2 sequences are SGHRS and YFSETQ. The CDR3 DNA reads TGCGCCAGCAGCTTATCAAGACGGACTAATTACCAAGAGACCCAGTACTTC. It encodes CASSLSRRTNYQETQYF.

The V gene is TRBV6-6, the J gene TRBJ1-2, with D possibly being TRBD1 (5 bases). The V gene lost 6 bases and the J gene lost 3 bases, with 11 bases spanning the gap. Germline CDR1 is MNHNY and CDR2 is SVGAGI (reference sequence). CDR3 length equals 13 residues. CDR3 protein: CASRGAGDYGYTF. Written as DNA, the CDR3 is TGTGCCAGCAGAGGGGCAGGAGACTATGGCTACACCTTC.

The rearrangement links TRBV5-4 to TRBJ2-5; D might be TRBD2 (6 bases). The CDR3 is made up of 15 amino acids. CDR1 is SGHNT, CDR2 YYREEE, per germline (reference sequence). Trimming took off 0 bases at V and 5 bases at J, with 14 bases between the two ends. CDR3 DNA sequence: TGTGCCAGCAGCTTGGCGAGTCAGGGAGGCGAGACCCAGTACTTC. Protein sequence: CASSLASQGGETQYF.